This T cell receptor (beta chain) was captured by sequencing in a study of T-cell reconstitution after alpha-beta-depleted transplantation in children. Researchers prepared the TCRbeta library using unique molecular identifiers, the study reports. TCRdb recomputed calls from the PCR reads with MiXCR, one row per CDR3 protein. This sample yields some 140,000 distinct CDR3 sequences, of which approximately 8.7% are seen a single time; around 24% belongs to the top ten. CDR1 and CDR2 (germline): MDHEN, SYDVKM. CDR3 length: 14 amino acids. Trimming took 1 base from V and 15 from J, leaving 19 bases between them.

This sequence originates from a girl less than two years old who had a stem cell transplant for combined immunodeficiency, so the T cells may come from the graft donor. J is TRBJ2-1 and V is TRBV28; D possibly matches TRBD1 or TRBD2 (6 bases each). Source: PBMCs, mostly from graft donor cells, taken 180 days after TCRalphabeta/CD19-depleted stem cell transplant. DNA of the CDR3: TGTGCCAGCAGTTTATCCGCGACAGGAGGGGCCTTGTTCTTC. Encoded protein: CASSLSATGGALFF.